This T cell receptor (beta chain) was recovered during a study of shared clonotypes between healthy human individuals. The repertoire was sequenced with immunoSEQ multiplex PCR; TCRdb's copy has only in-frame clones and lacks some. The data hold roughly 1,800,000 clones, with around 96% observed a single time. The naive CD8 subset, CD45RO-negative cells positively selected for CCR7, excluded terminally differentiated effector memory CD45RA+ cells. Unmatched junction bases numbered 7, after V lost 4 bases and J lost 7 bases. CDR3 length equals 15 residues. CDR1 LGHNA and CDR2 YSLEER come from the germline V gene.

The sample was naive CD8+ T cells sorted from blood. This TCR was sampled from a man aged 18 to 29 in good health. The V and J genes are TRBV4-3 and TRBJ2-1, with 10 bases aligning to TRBD2. CDR3 DNA sequence: TGCGCCAGCAGCCCTTGGCTAGCGGGAGAAAATGAGCAGTTCTTC. It encodes CASSPWLAGENEQFF.